The 20 T cell receptor beta chains presented below share a single source sample, sequenced in a study of tumor-infiltrating lymphocytes in localized non-small cell lung cancer. Profiling relied on immunoSEQ multiplex PCR, and the TCRdb table lists in-frame clones only, not all of them. The sample carries about 6,700 clones, 76% recorded once. The sample was uninvolved lung tissue not adjacent to the tumor. The receptors were sampled from a human donor with non-small cell lung cancer.

This chain connects TRBV30 to TRBJ2-2; TRBD1 might be the D (5 bases). Germline lookup yields CDR1 GTSNPN and CDR2 SVGIG (reference sequence). V lost 2 bases to trimming and J lost 5 bases, with 12 bases between them. The CDR3 totals 14 residues. The CDR3 loop is CAWSKGRGTGELFF. The CDR3 region has the DNA TGTGCCTGGAGTAAGGGAAGGGGAACCGGGGAGCTGTTTTTT.

The V and J genes are TRBV28 and TRBJ1-3; 8 positions match TRBD1. The CDR3 is 16 residues long. Trimming at V came to 6 bases and at J to 2 bases, leaving 9 bases not matched to a gene. Germline CDR1 MDHEN, CDR2 SYDVKM. The DNA for the CDR3 is TGTGCCAGCAGCGGTTGGGACAGGTCCACTGGAAACACCATATATTTT. This codes for CASSGWDRSTGNTIYF. Drawing the rest from reference TRBV28 and TRBJ1-3, the complete variable domain is DVKVTQSSRYLVKRTGEKVFLECVQDMDHENMFWYRQDPGLGLRLIYFSYDVKMKEKGDIPEGYSVSREKKERFSLILESASTNQTSMYLCASSGWDRSTGNTIYFGEGSWLTVV.

V usage is TRBV5-1 and J usage is TRBJ2-1; 11 nucleotides match TRBD2. The CDR3 is made up of 14 amino acids. Germline V gene lookup returns CDR1 SGHRS and CDR2 YFSETQ. J gave up 6 bases and V 6 bases, and 5 bases lay outside the gene matches. CDR3 DNA: TGCGCCAGCAATGGGGGGACTAGCGGCAATGAGCAGTTCTTC. It encodes CASNGGTSGNEQFF.

The chain uses TRBV7-2 and TRBJ1-2; D might be TRBD1 (5 bases). CDR1 and CDR2 from the germline V gene are SGHTA and FQGNSA. The CDR3 extends over 13 amino acids. Trimming shortened V by 0 bases and J by 8 bases, and 10 bases separated the two germline ends. The DNA of the CDR3 is TGTGCCAGCAGCTTAGCGGTGGCAGGGGGCTACACCTTC. This codes for CASSLAVAGGYTF. The full variable domain, with the rest looked up from reference TRBV7-2 and TRBJ1-2, is GAGVSQSPSNKVTEKGKDVELRCDPISGHTALYWYRQSLGQGLEFLIYFQGNSAPDKSGLPSDRFSAERTGGSVSTLTIQRTQQEDSAVYLCASSLAVAGGYTFGSGTRLTVV.

The chain combines TRBV7-3 with TRBJ2-2; maybe TRBD2 (6 bases). V lost 2 bases and J lost 6, with 10 bases in between. CDR1 SGHTA and CDR2 FQGTGA come from the germline V gene. The CDR3 is 14 amino acids. CDR3 sequence reads: CASSLWAGSGELFF. The CDR3 nucleotides are TGTGCCAGCAGCTTATGGGCGGGGTCCGGGGAGCTGTTTTTT.

The chain employs TRBV28 and TRBJ2-1; the match to TRBD2 covers 10 bases. This CDR3 contains 15 residues. The V and J ends lost 6 bases and 4 bases, in that order; junction bases with no gene match: 6. The V gene's germline CDR1 is MDHEN and CDR2 SYDVKM. CDR3 loop: CASSPGLAPYNEQFF. The CDR3 DNA is TGTGCCAGCAGCCCGGGACTAGCGCCATACAATGAGCAGTTCTTC.

The chain recombines TRBV18 with TRBJ1-1; TRBD1 agrees at 7 bases. V shed 4 bases and J 0 bases; nucleotides not matched to a gene: 11. This CDR3 has 17 residues. Germline V gene data show CDR1 as KGHSH and CDR2 as LQKENI. As DNA, the CDR3 is TGTGCCAGCTCACTCGACAGGGTTTCGCACATGAACACTGAAGCTTTCTTT. Protein sequence: CASSLDRVSHMNTEAFF.

The chain recombines TRBV19 with TRBJ2-6; no definite D call. The CDR3 is 17 residues long. Germline CDR1 LNHDA, CDR2 SQIVND (reference sequence). V lost 7 bases and J lost 0, with 16 bases in between. The DNA of the CDR3 is TGTGCCAGTATTGGCCGGATCAGGTCCTCTGGGGCCAACGTCCTGACTTTC. Translating gives CASIGRIRSSGANVLTF.

J is TRBJ1-5 and V is TRBV19; perhaps TRBD1 as D (5 bases). This CDR3 spans 15 amino acids. Germline CDR1 and CDR2: LNHDA and SQIVND (reference sequence). The V and J ends lost 6 bases and 4 bases respectively, with 16 bases between them. The CDR3 DNA reads TGTGCCAGTAGGGCCCGGGACTTCCAAAATCAGCCCCAGCATTTT. Its translation: CASRARDFQNQPQHF.

The chain has TRBV28 and TRBJ2-4, with 7 bases that match TRBD1. Germline CDR1 reads MDHEN; CDR2 reads SYDVKM. This CDR3 contains 16 residues. J gave up 1 base and V 5 bases, and 8 bases lay outside the gene matches. The CDR3 loop reads CASSHDREWAKNIQYF. The CDR3 DNA reads as TGTGCCAGCAGTCATGACAGGGAGTGGGCCAAAAACATTCAGTACTTC.

The genes are TRBV10-1 and TRBJ2-7, with D perhaps assigned TRBD1 or TRBD2 (5 bases each). The V gene lost 5 bases and the J gene lost 0 bases, with 14 bases spanning the gap. Germline V gives CDR1 WNHNN, CDR2 SYGVQD (reference sequence). The CDR3 runs to 15 residues. CDR3 sequence reads: CASSQAEDTSYEQYF. The DNA for the CDR3 is TGCGCCAGCAGTCAAGCGGAGGACACCTCCTACGAGCAGTACTTC.

V gene TRBV5-4 combines with J gene TRBJ2-5, with 7 bases that match TRBD2. Per germline, CDR1 SGHNT and CDR2 YYREEE (reference sequence). With V trimmed by 0 bases and J by 3 bases, 2 bases remained unmatched. There are 14 residues in the CDR3. The CDR3 protein is CASSLGGGKETQYF. CDR3 in DNA: TGTGCCAGCAGCTTGGGGGGGGGTAAAGAGACCCAGTACTTC.

The chain is built from TRBV6-1 and TRBJ1-1; D unresolved. The CDR3 contains 14 residues. Trimming took off 7 bases at V and 1 base at J, with 13 bases between the two ends. Germline V gene lookup returns CDR1 MNHNS and CDR2 SASEGT. In DNA, the CDR3 is TGTGCCAGCACCGCCCCTGGCCGGAACACTGAAGCTTTCTTT. Translation gives CASTAPGRNTEAFF.

This clone has a handful of counts. The chain links TRBV18 to TRBJ1-2; D is uncertain. Trimming took off 1 base at V and 7 bases at J, with 19 bases between the two ends. The CDR3 has 16 residues. Germline lookup yields CDR1 KGHSH and CDR2 LQKENI. CDR3 in amino acids: CASSPRVLGETIGYTF. The CDR3 region has the DNA TGTGCCAGCTCACCACGGGTGCTGGGAGAGACTATTGGCTACACCTTC.

This clone came up a few times. The rearrangement uses TRBV2 and TRBJ2-7; 7 nucleotides agree with TRBD2. Germline lookup yields CDR1 SNHLY and CDR2 FYNNEI. With 2 bases clipped from V and 7 bases from J, the junction kept 11 bases outside the gene matches. The length of the CDR3 is 15 residues. The DNA for the CDR3 is TGTGCCAGCAGTGAATGGGAGGGCGGTCGGAGAGAGCAGTACTTC. Protein: CASSEWEGGRREQYF.

CDR3 nucleotide sequence: TGTGCCAGCAGCGCCACTAGCGGGGGGCCACCGGGCACAGATACGCAGTATTTT. Residues: CASSATSGGPPGTDTQYF. V usage is TRBV7-3 and J usage is TRBJ2-3; TRBD2 matches 12 bases. The V segment lost 5 bases and the J segment 1 base; nucleotides outside the gene matches: 10. The germline V gene has CDR1 SGHTA and CDR2 FQGTGA. The CDR3 spans 18 residues.

The chain uses TRBV11-1 and TRBJ1-3; D call uncertain. The CDR3 has 11 residues. The V gene's germline CDR1 is SGHAT and CDR2 FQDESV (reference sequence). The germline V and J ends were trimmed by 5 bases and 10 bases, with 9 bases remaining between them. Here the CDR3 reads CASSLAKTIYF. CDR3 nucleotide sequence: TGTGCCAGCAGCCTCGCCAAGACCATATATTTT.

The chain couples TRBV7-8 to TRBJ1-1; D gene ambiguous. Germline V CDR1 and CDR2: SGHVS, FQNEAQ. The V and J ends lost 5 bases and 7 bases respectively, with 14 bases between them. CDR3 length equals 13 residues. The chain's CDR3 is CASSLNRPNEAFF. The CDR3 bases are TGTGCCAGCAGCCTAAATCGCCCGAATGAAGCTTTCTTT. The full variable domain, in which reference TRBV7-8 and TRBJ1-1 provide the parts outside the CDR3, is GAGVSQSPRYKVAKRGQDVALRCDPISGHVSLFWYQQALGQGPEFLTYFQNEAQLDKSGLPSDRFFAERPEGSVSTLKIQRTQQEDSAVYLCASSLNRPNEAFFGQGTRLTVV.

The chain uses TRBV7-9 and TRBJ1-5; D is unclear. Germline V gene lookup returns CDR1 SEHNR and CDR2 FQNEAQ (reference sequence). The CDR3 runs 13 residues. Between the trimmed V and J ends, which lost 5 bases and 4 bases, there was a span of 9 bases. CDR3 in amino acids: CASSATANQPQHF. CDR3 nucleotide sequence: TGTGCCAGCAGCGCGACGGCGAATCAGCCCCAGCATTTT.

The CDR3 loop is CASSSLSGTGSQPQHF. The CDR3 coding sequence is TGTGCCAGCAGTTCCCTCAGCGGGACAGGGAGTCAGCCCCAGCATTTT. The J gene is TRBJ1-5, the V gene TRBV27, with 9 nucleotides matching TRBD1. After removal of 4 bases from V and 6 bases from J, the junction contained 10 bases not matched to a gene. The CDR3 loop spans 16 amino acids. Looked up from germline, CDR1 is MNHEY and CDR2 is SMNVEV (reference sequence).